This entry features one T cell receptor beta chain sequence. The antigen remains unidentified. At one boundary the junction diverges from the germline segment, which might be a read error. This CDR3 comprises 15 residues. CDR1 is GTSNPN, CDR2 SVGIG, per germline (reference sequence). This specimen belongs to a study of STAT3 mutations in large granular lymphocyte leukemia. General study findings and limits: At least one immunodominant TCR beta clonotype appeared in every T-cell large granular lymphocyte leukemia patient.

Here immunoSEQ multiplex PCR was the method, and the copy in TCRdb shows in-frame clones only, minus some. The data contain some 9,100 clones, 80% to 95% of them singletons. The V call is TRBV30, the J call TRBJ1-2, with 10 bases lining up with TRBD1. The TCR was taken from a man between 60 and 75 years old with T-cell large granular lymphocyte leukemia. Some clones in this sample may be carry-over from other donors' samples. The sample taken for sequencing was peripheral blood mononuclear cells. The CDR3 DNA follows: TGTGCCTGGAGACATGAAACGGGGACAGGGGCAGGGACGGGCTTC. This gives the protein CAWRHETGTGAGTGF.